The 14 T cell receptor beta chains reported below all come from one sample, sequenced in a study of cytomegalovirus exposure and HLA in healthy donors. PCR was performed using 60 Vbeta and 13 Jbeta primers. Method: immunoSEQ multiplex PCR; TCRdb's copy keeps in-frame clones and lacks some. The table includes about 260,000 clones, approximately 84% detected once. Sequenced sample: PBMCs. These receptors all stem from a woman in her thirties or forties in good health and CMV-seropositive.

The V call is TRBV9, the J call TRBJ1-4, with TRBD1 identical over 9 bases. Germline V gene lookup returns CDR1 SGDLS and CDR2 YYNGEE. The CDR3 runs 15 residues. Unmatched junction bases numbered 9, after V lost 4 bases and J lost 8 bases. Here the CDR3 reads CASSLSPGQGEKLFF. As DNA, the CDR3 is TGTGCCAGCAGCCTATCACCGGGACAGGGAGAAAAACTGTTTTTT.

The rearrangement joins TRBV7-9 to TRBJ1-1; TRBD1 aligns across 7 bases. Germline V gene data show CDR1 as SEHNR and CDR2 as FQNEAQ (reference sequence). This CDR3 region has 14 residues. The V and J ends lost 4 bases and 1 base, in that order; junction bases with no gene match: 3. The CDR3 DNA reads TGTGCCAGCAGCTCGGGACAGCCGAACACTGAAGCTTTCTTT. Translation gives CASSSGQPNTEAFF.

The CDR3 nucleotides read TGTGCCAGCAGCTTAGACCGGACGCGACGGGACAGGGATTCACCCCTCCACTTT. Translated, it gives CASSLDRTRRDRDSPLHF. The chain combines TRBV11-3 with TRBJ1-6, with 9 bases that match TRBD1. The CDR3 is made up of 18 amino acids. CDR1 SGHNT and CDR2 YENEEA come from the germline V gene. J was trimmed by 8 bases and V by 0 bases; bases with no gene match: 11.

CDR3 sequence: CASSSIRGPGLEPQHF. DNA for the CDR3: TGTGCCAGCAGTTCAATCAGGGGGCCGGGGCTAGAGCCCCAGCATTTT. The chain carries TRBV6-5 and TRBJ1-5; 8 bases line up with TRBD1. The V gene's germline CDR1 is MNHEY and CDR2 SVGAGI. This CDR3 comprises 16 residues. Unmatched junction bases numbered 13, after V lost 4 bases and J lost 8 bases.

The J gene is TRBJ2-7, the V gene TRBV7-9; no clear D gene. V lost 3 bases to trimming and J lost 6 bases, with 9 bases between them. From germline, CDR1 is SEHNR and CDR2 FQNEAQ (reference sequence). The CDR3 consists of 12 residues. CDR3 in amino acids: CASSFPGSEQYF. The DNA for the CDR3 is TGTGCCAGCAGCTTCCCCGGTTCCGAGCAGTACTTC.

J is TRBJ2-1 and V is TRBV19; 12 bases agree with TRBD2. Germline values: CDR1 LNHDA, CDR2 SQIVND (reference sequence). This CDR3 is built from 14 residues. Losses at the gene ends were 6 bases for V and 6 bases for J; bases not matched to a gene: 3. The CDR3 DNA reads TGTGCCAGTAGGACTAGCGGGAGCCGCAATGAGCAGTTCTTC. The encoded protein is CASRTSGSRNEQFF.

This chain connects TRBV6-5 to TRBJ1-2, with TRBD1 matching over 11 bases. The CDR3 totals 16 residues. Germline V gene lookup returns CDR1 MNHEY and CDR2 SVGAGI. With V trimmed by 2 bases and J by 4 bases, 6 bases remained unmatched. The CDR3 loop reads CASSYTGQGVSYGYTF. Written as DNA, the CDR3 is TGTGCCAGCAGTTACACGGGACAGGGGGTATCCTATGGCTACACCTTC.

The rearrangement links TRBV4-3 to TRBJ1-6, with 8 bases lining up with TRBD1. From germline, CDR1 is LGHNA and CDR2 YSLEER. This CDR3 comprises 15 residues. V shed 1 base and J 10 bases; nucleotides not matched to a gene: 6. The CDR3 loop is CASSQARTGRSPLHF. The CDR3 bases are TGCGCCAGCAGCCAAGCCCGGACAGGGAGGTCACCCCTCCACTTT.

The J gene is TRBJ1-1, the V gene TRBV7-2; TRBD1 might be the D (5 bases). V was shortened by 3 bases and J by 8 bases, with 16 bases between the two germline ends. This CDR3 has 14 amino acids. CDR1 is SGHTA, CDR2 FQGNSA, per germline. This chain's CDR3 is CASSLNGHGAEAFF. Here the CDR3 DNA reads TGTGCCAGCAGCTTGAACGGACACGGCGCAGAAGCTTTCTTT.

V gene TRBV20-1 combines with J gene TRBJ2-1; D gene uncertain. Germline V gene sequence: CDR1 DFQATT, CDR2 SNEGSKA (reference sequence). Trimming pared 6 bases from V and 5 bases from J, leaving 8 bases between. This CDR3 is built from 11 residues. CDR3 sequence (DNA): TGCAGTGCCGACCGGGACAATGAGCAGTTCTTC. This gives the protein CSADRDNEQFF.

This chain uses TRBV4-3 with TRBJ2-1; 13 positions agree with TRBD2. CDR3 length equals 16 residues. Trimming took 9 bases from V and 6 from J; bases not matched to a gene: 11. CDR1 LGHNA and CDR2 YSLEER come from the germline V gene. This CDR3 reads CASGTSGTTLANEQFF. CDR3 DNA: TGCGCCAGTGGGACTAGCGGGACCACCCTGGCCAATGAGCAGTTCTTC.

The V and J genes are TRBV27 and TRBJ1-5; 9 nucleotides line up with TRBD1. With 5 bases clipped from V and 4 bases from J, the junction kept 9 bases outside the gene matches. Per the germline V gene, CDR1 is MNHEY and CDR2 is SMNVEV (reference sequence). The CDR3 is 16 amino acids. CDR3 coding DNA: TGTGCCAGCAGTCCAAAATCCGGGACAGGGAATCAGCCCCAGCATTTT. Translating it yields CASSPKSGTGNQPQHF.

The chain uses TRBV28 and TRBJ1-4, with D unclear. Deletions cut 3 bases from V and 1 base from J, with 9 bases between. Germline CDR1 is MDHEN and CDR2 is SYDVKM. The CDR3 totals 15 residues. Here the CDR3 reads CASSLSTGTNEKLFF. CDR3 nucleotide sequence: TGTGCCAGCAGTTTGTCTACCGGAACTAATGAAAAACTGTTTTTT.

The chain combines TRBV7-9 with TRBJ2-7; TRBD2 agrees at 8 bases. V gave up 5 bases and J gave up 2 bases; unmatched junction bases: 8. This CDR3 contains 15 residues. In germline, CDR1 is SEHNR, CDR2 FQNEAQ (reference sequence). This chain's CDR3 is CASSPLAGNAYEQYF. CDR3 DNA sequence: TGTGCCAGCAGCCCCCTAGCGGGCAATGCCTACGAGCAGTACTTC.